This TCR beta chain was recorded in a study of shared clonotypes between healthy human individuals. Whole-study context: Each donor contributed plates that comprised three CD4 naive, three CD4 memory, two CD8 naive and one CD8 memory.

Study results and caveats: A few donors had roughly 5% of their naive CD4 clonotypes in common.

Terminally differentiated effector memory CD45RA+ cells were excluded by CCR7 positive selection of CD45RO-negative cells. Using immunoSEQ multiplex PCR, the repertoire was profiled, and TCRdb retains in-frame clones only, with some absent. The table has approximately 2,200,000 clones, approximately 94% seen once. A remark on this clone: Its antigen remains unknown. Other DNA sequences of this sample code for an identical CDR3.

Losses at the gene ends were 5 bases for V and 4 bases for J; bases not matched to a gene: 1. The CDR3 length is 12 residues. Looked up from germline, CDR1 is SGHTA and CDR2 is FQGNSA. The TCR originated in a man younger than 30 in good health. Some clones in this sample may be carry-over from other donors' samples. The chain joins TRBV7-2 to TRBJ2-7, with TRBD1 identical over 8 bases. Specimen: naive CD8+ T cells from PBMCs. The CDR3 DNA reads as TGTGCCAGCAGCCACAGGGGGTACGAGCAGTACTTC. It is translated as CASSHRGYEQYF.